These 13 T cell receptor beta chains originate from one sample sequenced in a study of T-cell reconstitution after alpha-beta-depleted transplantation in children (dated by TCRdb to about 2016). Receptors were amplified or captured by PCR. The data were produced on an Illumina HiSeq 2500. To normalize quantification of the TCRbeta repertoire, the TCR libraries were built with molecular barcoding that relied on unique molecular identifiers. The raw public reads went through TCRdb reprocessing: fastp at Q25, MiXCR clone calling, in-frame beta chains kept. Each record represents a unique CDR3 protein, reported with the most common genes and DNA among its rows. The sample table contains roughly 590,000 distinct CDR3 sequences; only one count was recorded for around 16% of them. Jointly, the top ten make up over 0.95% of the sample. Source: PBMCs from the stem cell graft donor, taken from the stem cell graft. These receptors originate from a human donor who donated a stem cell graft to a child with acute myeloid leukemia.

This clonotype was detected many times. The rearrangement uses TRBV7-2 and TRBJ2-3, with TRBD2 as a possible D gene (7 bases). Germline CDR1 and CDR2: SGHTA and FQGNSA. CDR3 length: 16 amino acids. V lost 2 bases to trimming and J lost 3 bases, with 15 bases between them. The CDR3 region has the DNA TGTGCCAGCAGCTTACGGGGGGCGAGGGTTACAGATACGCAGTATTTT. It is translated as CASSLRGARVTDTQYF.

V gene TRBV7-9 combines with J gene TRBJ1-1, with D possibly being TRBD1 (6 bases). The germline gives CDR1 SEHNR, CDR2 FQNEAQ (reference sequence). V lost 1 base and J 11 bases, leaving 11 bases between the germline ends. There are 12 residues in the CDR3. In DNA form, the CDR3 reads TGTGCCAGCAGCTTAGGACAGGTTAACGCTTTCTTT. Translation: CASSLGQVNAFF.

In its sample, this clonotype was seen many times. The gene calls are TRBV5-8 and TRBJ2-2; possibly TRBD1 or TRBD2 for D (5 bases each). The CDR3 runs 13 residues. Germline values: CDR1 SGHTS, CDR2 YDEGEE. Trimming shortened V by 4 bases and J by 8 bases, and 12 bases separated the two germline ends. DNA of the CDR3: TGTGCCAGCAGCGGGAGCAGGGCTGGGGAGCTGTTTTTT. This codes for CASSGSRAGELFF.

This clonotype occurred a few times. The chain recombines TRBV11-2 with TRBJ2-1; TRBD1 matches 8 bases. The CDR3 has 20 residues. V gave up 5 bases and J gave up 2 bases; unmatched junction bases: 20. Germline V CDR1 and CDR2: SGHAT, FQNNGV. In DNA, the CDR3 is TGTGCCAGCAGCCGAAACTTAGCCCTGAGACAGGGGAGAACCTACAATGAGCAGTTCTTC. Its translation: CASSRNLALRQGRTYNEQFF.

V and J are TRBV20-1 and TRBJ2-3; 9 positions agree with TRBD2. CDR3 length: 14 amino acids. The germline V gene has CDR1 DFQATT and CDR2 SNEGSKA (reference sequence). Trimming took 3 bases from V and 1 from J; bases not matched to a gene: 2. CDR3 nucleotides: TGCAGTGCTAGCCAGCGGGGGGGCACAGATACGCAGTATTTT. Protein sequence: CSASQRGGTDTQYF.

This clonotype was seen more than once but under ten times. The rearrangement joins TRBV7-9 to TRBJ1-6; TRBD1 matches at 11 bases. J lost 8 bases, V lost 1 base, and 4 bases had no gene match. The length of the CDR3 is 16 residues. The germline CDR1 and CDR2 sequences are SEHNR and FQNEAQ (reference sequence). The DNA for the CDR3 is TGTGCCAGCAGCTTAGTGGGACAGGGGGATGATTCACCCCTCCACTTT. This codes for CASSLVGQGDDSPLHF.

This clonotype was counted at least ten times. The chain employs TRBV6-5 and TRBJ2-7; perhaps TRBD2 as D (6 bases). The germline gives CDR1 MNHEY, CDR2 SVGAGI. The V gene lost 2 bases and the J gene lost 2 bases, with 13 bases spanning the gap. The CDR3 loop spans 15 amino acids. CDR3 coding DNA: TGTGCCAGCAGTTACGGGGGGACCGTTACCTACGAGCAGTACTTC. It is translated as CASSYGGTVTYEQYF.

V usage is TRBV29-1 and J usage is TRBJ2-2; 10 bases line up with TRBD2. Losses at the gene ends were 4 bases for V and 1 base for J; bases not matched to a gene: 15. This CDR3 is built from 19 residues. Per germline, CDR1 SQVTM and CDR2 ANQGSEA. CDR3 sequence: CSVGLAGELWRENTGELFF. In DNA, the CDR3 is TGCAGCGTTGGGCTAGCGGGGGAATTATGGCGAGAGAACACCGGGGAGCTGTTTTTT.

The sample holds many counts of this clonotype. This sequence joins TRBV20-1 and TRBJ1-6; D not certain. There are 14 residues in the CDR3. Germline-derived CDR1 and CDR2 are DFQATT and SNEGSKA (reference sequence). Trimming pared 4 bases from V and 10 bases from J, leaving 17 bases between. CDR3 nucleotides: TGCAGTGCTACTTTATCCGCGACGGAATCACCCCTCCACTTT. Translation: CSATLSATESPLHF.

The V call is TRBV5-1, the J call TRBJ2-2; possibly TRBD1 or TRBD2 for D (5 bases each). V was shortened by 2 bases and J by 1 base, with 9 bases between the two germline ends. Germline lookup yields CDR1 SGHRS and CDR2 YFSETQ. This CDR3 region has 15 residues. The CDR3 loop is CASSLGEQNTGELFF. The CDR3 DNA follows: TGCGCCAGCAGCTTAGGGGAGCAGAACACCGGGGAGCTGTTTTTT.

The J gene is TRBJ1-5, the V gene TRBV5-6; possible D gene TRBD1, 5 bases. Looked up from germline, CDR1 is SGHDT and CDR2 is YYEEEE. The CDR3 length is 15 residues. The V and J ends lost 4 bases and 9 bases respectively, with 20 bases between them. The CDR3 nucleotides read TGTGCCAGCAGCCTAGTCCGGGACTCCGACCGGCCCCAGCATTTT. Residues: CASSLVRDSDRPQHF. The full variable domain, its missing parts supplied by reference TRBV5-6 and TRBJ1-5, is DAGVTQSPTHLIKTRGQQVTLRCSPKSGHDTVSWYQQALGQGPQFIFQYYEEEERQRGNFPDRFSGHQFPNYSSELNVNALLLGDSALYLCASSLVRDSDRPQHFGDGTRLSIL.

This clonotype came up many times. Here the CDR3 DNA reads TGCAGTGCTAGAGATCCTATGAACACTGAAGCTTTCTTT. This gives the protein CSARDPMNTEAFF. This chain connects TRBV20-1 to TRBJ1-1; D gene unclear. V lost 0 bases, J lost 0 bases, and 5 bases lay in between. CDR3 size: 13 residues. The V gene's germline CDR1 is DFQATT and CDR2 SNEGSKA (reference sequence).

This clonotype was counted only a few times. The chain couples TRBV28 to TRBJ2-7; weak D call: TRBD1 (6 bases). The germline gives CDR1 MDHEN, CDR2 SYDVKM. Trimming took 3 bases from V and 4 from J, leaving 10 bases between them. This CDR3 has 13 residues. CDR3 residues: CASSFRTAYEQYV. For the CDR3, the DNA is TGTGCCAGCAGTTTTAGGACAGCTTACGAGCAGTACGTC.